The rows below give T cell receptor beta chains drawn from one sample of a study of identical twins. TCRdb called the 5' RACE reads again in MiXCR, with one record for every CDR3 protein. The table shows roughly 690,000 distinct CDR3 sequences, with 5.5% to 7.5% occurring only once. Sequenced material: naive T cells sorted from blood. The receptors here all came from a man aged 18 to 29 in good health. Both conserved end residues are part of each CDR3. A D gene is named only where the DNA matches it firmly. Size is omitted from some rows. Given values are once, few, many or a class for expanded clones.

v_call,j_call,d_call,clone_size,cdr3_nt,cdr3_aa
TRBV10-3,TRBJ2-1,NA,many,TGTGCCATCGGGATGGGGTCAGGCCTTGGCAATGAGCAGTTCTTC,CAIGMGSGLGNEQFF
TRBV5-4,TRBJ2-1,TRBD1,few,TGTGCCAGCAGCCCGGGACAGGGGTTCAGTGAGCAGTTCTTC,CASSPGQGFSEQFF
TRBV7-9,TRBJ1-5,NA,many,TGTGCCAGCAGCCAGAACACCCACAATCAGCCCCAGCATTTT,CASSQNTHNQPQHF
TRBV6-2/TRBV6-3,TRBJ1-3,TRBD1,many,TGTGCCAGCAGTCCTACGGGACAGAAGCGTCACACCATATATTTT,CASSPTGQKRHTIYF
TRBV6-2/TRBV6-3,TRBJ2-7,TRBD1,NA,TGTGCCAGCAGTGACCGGGACAGGCCCTACGAGCAGTACTTC,CASSDRDRPYEQYF
TRBV20-1,TRBJ1-2,NA,few,TGCAGTGCTCTAGGACGGGACTATGGCTACACCTTC,CSALGRDYGYTF
TRBV10-3,TRBJ1-4,NA,many,TGTGCCATCAGTGAGTCTGCAAGTATGGATGAAAAACTGTTTTTT,CAISESASMDEKLFF
TRBV28,TRBJ2-7,TRBD2,few,TGTGCCAGCAGTGCCTTAGCGGGCCTGCTCTACGAGCAGTACTTC,CASSALAGLLYEQYF
TRBV9,TRBJ2-1,NA,many,TGTGCCAGCAGCGTACATATTTTGAGCTCCTACAATGAGCAGTTCTTC,CASSVHILSSYNEQFF
TRBV28,TRBJ1-5,NA,few,TGTGCCAGCAGCCAAGGGGCAGGGAATAGCAATCAGCCCCAGCATTTT,CASSQGAGNSNQPQHF
TRBV5-1,TRBJ2-3,NA,few,TGCGCCAGCAGCTACCGGACTGGGAGCGATACGCAGTATTTT,CASSYRTGSDTQYF
TRBV11-2,TRBJ2-3,NA,NA,TGTGCCAGCAGCTTAGCTAGCGGAGGGGGAACAGATACGCAGTATTTT,CASSLASGGGTDTQYF
TRBV20-1,TRBJ1-5,NA,NA,TGCAGTGCTAGAGATCCCGGGGCAGGGGGCAATCAGCCCCAGCATTTT,CSARDPGAGGNQPQHF
TRBV15,TRBJ2-3,NA,few,TGTGCCACCAGCAGAGCCGGGGGACGGACTACAGATACGCAGTATTTT,CATSRAGGRTTDTQYF
TRBV2,TRBJ1-1,TRBD1,NA,TGTGCCAGCAGTGAGGGACAGGGTTTCACTGAAGCTTTCTTT,CASSEGQGFTEAFF
TRBV6-1,TRBJ2-1,NA,few,TGTGCCAGCAGTGACTGGGCAGGGAGCTCCTACAATGAGCAGTTCTTC,CASSDWAGSSYNEQFF
TRBV10-3,TRBJ2-3,TRBD2,NA,TGTGCCATCAGTGAGGGGCTAGCGGGAGGGCCTGCCGTCGATACGCAGTATTTT,CAISEGLAGGPAVDTQYF
TRBV11-2,TRBJ2-3,TRBD1,few,TGTGCCAGCAGCTTAGGGGACAGGATTACAGATACGCAGTATTTT,CASSLGDRITDTQYF
TRBV20-1,TRBJ2-1,NA,many,TGCAGTGCCGTGGCGGGGCCCAATGAGCAGTTCTTC,CSAVAGPNEQFF
TRBV6-1,TRBJ2-3,TRBD2,many,TGTGCCGTTGCCACTCCGGGACTAGCGGGGGGTCGGGAAGATACGCAGTATTTT,CAVATPGLAGGREDTQYF
TRBV12-3/TRBV12-4,TRBJ1-6,NA,NA,TGTGCCAGCAGTTTATCGGCCACGAATTCACCCCTCCACTTT,CASSLSATNSPLHF
TRBV29-1,TRBJ2-7,TRBD1,NA,TGCAGCGTAGGGACAGGGGGACCCTACGAGCAGTACTTC,CSVGTGGPYEQYF
TRBV19,TRBJ2-2,NA,NA,TGTGCCAGTAGTATGTGGGGAAACACCGGGGAGCTGTTTTTT,CASSMWGNTGELFF
TRBV20-1,TRBJ2-1,NA,many,TGCAGTGCTAGAGGACGGGATGAGCAGTTCTTC,CSARGRDEQFF
TRBV20-1,TRBJ2-5,NA,few,TGCAGTGCTATTTTGACTAAGAAAATTCCGGGCTTC,CSAILTKKIPGF
TRBV6-1,TRBJ1-2,NA,many,TGTGCCAGCACCGGGCGTGGAAGTTATGGCTACACCTTC,CASTGRGSYGYTF
TRBV21-1,TRBJ2-3,NA,few,TGTGCCAGCAGCCTAGGACAGCGTAAGGATACGCAGTATTTT,CASSLGQRKDTQYF
TRBV7-2,TRBJ2-1,TRBD1,many,TGTGCCAGCAGCTCACAGCCGGGACAGATAACCTACAATGAGCAGTTCTTC,CASSSQPGQITYNEQFF
TRBV29-1,TRBJ2-1,TRBD1,many,TGCAGCTTCCGACAGGGGGTGGGTGAGCAGTTCTTC,CSFRQGVGEQFF
TRBV6-1,TRBJ2-7,TRBD2,many,TGTGCCAGCACGCGAGCGGGAGTCATCTACGAGCAGTACTTC,CASTRAGVIYEQYF
TRBV12-5,TRBJ2-1,NA,few,TGTGCTAGTGGTTTCGGACCTAACAATGAGCAGTTCTTC,CASGFGPNNEQFF
TRBV29-1,TRBJ2-1,TRBD2,many,TGCAGCGTTTACGGGGGGGCGTACAATGAGCAGTTCTTC,CSVYGGAYNEQFF
TRBV12-3/TRBV12-4,TRBJ1-5,NA,many,TGTGCCAGCGGGGGGCGGATTAGCAATCAGCCCCAGCATTTT,CASGGRISNQPQHF
TRBV20-1,TRBJ2-5,TRBD2,many,TGCAGTGCCTACCCTAGCGGGAGTGAGACCCAGTACTTC,CSAYPSGSETQYF
TRBV7-9,TRBJ1-2,NA,few,TGTGCCAGCAGCTTAGAAGACAGTGCTTATGGCTACACCTTC,CASSLEDSAYGYTF
TRBV24-1,TRBJ1-1,NA,few,TGTGCCACCCTGGGGCGCCCGGGAACTGAAGCTTTCTTT,CATLGRPGTEAFF
TRBV12-3/TRBV12-4,TRBJ2-1,NA,many,TGTGCCAGCAGTTTAGGAGAAAGGTCTAATCCATCCCTTTTC,CASSLGERSNPSLF
TRBV25-1,TRBJ2-4,NA,many,TGTGCCAGCAGGGGACGGATTGGAGACATTCAGTACTTC,CASRGRIGDIQYF
TRBV6-5,TRBJ2-1,NA,few,TGTGCCAGCAGTTACCGAGTCCGCGGGACCTACAATGAGCAGTTCTTC,CASSYRVRGTYNEQFF
TRBV5-1,TRBJ2-2,TRBD2,NA,TGCGCCAGCAGCTCACGTAGTAGCGGGAGTTTTCTTGTCACCGGGGAGCTGTTTTTT,CASSSRSSGSFLVTGELFF
TRBV7-9,TRBJ2-1,TRBD1,many,TGTGCCAGCAGCTCCAGCAGGGGGCTTAACGATGAGCAGTTCTTC,CASSSSRGLNDEQFF
TRBV12-3/TRBV12-4,TRBJ2-3,NA,many,TGTGCCAGCAGCCCCCTCGGGGGTAGCACAGATACGCAGTATTTT,CASSPLGGSTDTQYF